Following are 3 T cell receptor beta chains from one sample sequenced in a study of cytomegalovirus exposure and HLA in healthy donors. Libraries were prepared by immunoSEQ multiplex PCR; TCRdb keeps only in-frame clonotypes and omits some of them. Of about 150,000 clones listed, 75% to 90% are singletons. Sequenced input: PBMCs. These receptors came from a woman aged 30 to 39 in good health and CMV-seropositive.

The V call is TRBV7-2, the J call TRBJ2-1; 10 nucleotides agree with TRBD2. Germline V gene lookup returns CDR1 SGHTA and CDR2 FQGNSA. J gave up 0 bases and V 6 bases, and 2 bases lay outside the gene matches. This CDR3 contains 15 residues. CDR3 sequence reads: CASSPSGSSYNEQFF. In nucleotides, the CDR3 is TGTGCCAGCAGTCCTAGCGGGAGCTCCTACAATGAGCAGTTCTTC.

Here the CDR3 DNA reads TGTGCCAGCAGCTTAGTGCCGGTAGCCAAAAACATTCAGTACTTC. It specifies CASSLVPVAKNIQYF. The chain carries TRBV7-2 and TRBJ2-4; D call uncertain. Germline lookup yields CDR1 SGHTA and CDR2 FQGNSA. The CDR3 has 15 residues. The V gene lost 1 base and the J gene lost 0 bases, with 7 bases spanning the gap.

The V gene is TRBV19, the J gene TRBJ1-2, with a possible D match to TRBD1 (5 bases). The ends were cut back, 7 bases at V and 3 bases at J, with 18 bases in the middle. CDR1 is LNHDA and CDR2 is SQIVND in the germline V gene (reference sequence). CDR3 length: 15 residues. This CDR3 reads CASIQRRGEDYGYTF. The CDR3 region has the DNA TGTGCCAGTATCCAAAGGAGGGGAGAGGACTATGGCTACACCTTC.